One sample yielded the 22 T cell receptor beta chains listed below, sequenced in a study of blood T cell repertoires in COVID-19 (TCRdb year 2020). The library was made by the immunoSEQ multiplex PCR assay. TCRdb's version of the immuneACCESS table is confined to in-frame rearrangements and falls short of the full clone set. An unresolved V gene accounts for under half of the shortfall where checked; the remainder is of unknown origin. This sample lists more than 80,000 clones; 87% were detected once. The ten largest clones represent about 16% of the sample. Sequenced material: peripheral blood. The receptors were gathered from a woman aged 60-70 years with COVID-19, enrolled during active disease.

The rearrangement joins TRBV18 to TRBJ2-3; D unresolved. Germline lookup yields CDR1 KGHSH and CDR2 LQKENI. There are 16 residues in the CDR3. Trimming took off 0 bases at V and 0 bases at J, with 10 bases between the two ends. The CDR3 loop reads CASSPPVVTSTDTQYF. The CDR3 bases are TGTGCCAGCTCACCACCGGTAGTTACTAGCACAGATACGCAGTATTTT.

The rearrangement links TRBV3-1 (or the pseudogene TRBV3-2) to TRBJ2-3; 8 bases are shared with TRBD2. Germline loops: CDR1 LGHDT, CDR2 YNNKEL (reference sequence). After removal of 3 bases from V and 0 bases from J, the junction contained 8 bases not matched to a gene. The CDR3 has 17 residues. CDR3 sequence reads: CASSQGTSPNSTDTQYF. As DNA, the CDR3 is TGTGCCAGCAGCCAGGGGACTAGTCCCAATAGCACAGATACGCAGTATTTT.

The chain couples TRBV6-1 to TRBJ2-7, with a tentative D call TRBD1 (6 bases). The CDR3 is 15 amino acids. The germline gives CDR1 MNHNS, CDR2 SASEGT. V was trimmed by 2 bases and J by 2 bases, leaving 13 bases between them. DNA of the CDR3: TGTGCCAGCAGTGAATTCACAGGGCCCACCTACGAGCAGTACTTC. Protein: CASSEFTGPTYEQYF.

The chain carries TRBV19 and TRBJ1-1; 7 bases align to TRBD1. This CDR3 region has 15 residues. Germline V gene sequence: CDR1 LNHDA, CDR2 SQIVND (reference sequence). V was clipped by 6 bases and J by 0 bases; unmatched bases: 7. CDR3 nucleotide sequence: TGTGCCAGTAGGGGACCGGGACAGATGAACACTGAAGCTTTCTTT. Translation gives CASRGPGQMNTEAFF.

V usage is TRBV7-3 and J usage is TRBJ2-6; 11 bases match TRBD1. The V gene's germline CDR1 is SGHTA and CDR2 FQGTGA. The ends lost 4 bases at V and 1 base at J; junction bases unmatched: 6. CDR3 length: 18 amino acids. The CDR3 here is CASSSPGDRGSGANVLTF. In DNA, the CDR3 is TGTGCCAGCAGCTCCCCCGGGGACAGGGGGTCTGGGGCCAACGTCCTGACTTTC.

This sequence joins TRBV6-1 and TRBJ2-6, with TRBD1 as a possible D gene (6 bases). The CDR3 is 16 residues long. The V gene lost 2 bases and the J gene lost 3 bases, with 11 bases spanning the gap. Germline CDR1 reads MNHNS; CDR2 reads SASEGT. The CDR3 bases are TGTGCCAGCAGTGAAATCAGGGGCAGTGGGGCCAACGTCCTGACTTTC. This sequence encodes CASSEIRGSGANVLTF.

In its sample, this clone was seen a few times. The rearrangement joins TRBV11-2 to TRBJ2-1, with D possibly being TRBD2 (5 bases). Germline CDR1 reads SGHAT; CDR2 reads FQNNGV. V lost 0 bases to trimming and J lost 0 bases, with 18 bases between them. The CDR3 consists of 19 residues. The CDR3: CASSLDPGSYFSSYNEQFF. CDR3 coding DNA: TGTGCCAGCAGCTTAGATCCGGGATCGTACTTTAGCTCCTACAATGAGCAGTTCTTC.

The V and J genes are TRBV30 and TRBJ1-5; 7 bases align to TRBD1. The V and J ends lost 5 bases and 4 bases, in that order; junction bases with no gene match: 5. Germline V lookup: CDR1 GTSNPN, CDR2 SVGIG (reference sequence). The CDR3 extends over 13 amino acids. CDR3 residues: CAWAVTGNQPQHF. The CDR3 nucleotides read TGTGCCTGGGCCGTGACAGGGAATCAGCCCCAGCATTTT.

This chain joins TRBV25-1 and TRBJ1-2, with TRBD1 as a possible D gene (5 bases). The V and J ends lost 3 bases and 5 bases respectively, with 13 bases between them. CDR1 and CDR2 (germline): MGHDK, SYGVNS. CDR3 length equals 14 residues. The CDR3 region is CASSEPGQQYGYTF. CDR3 DNA: TGTGCCAGCAGTGAGCCAGGGCAACAGTATGGCTACACCTTC.

The chain combines TRBV7-2 with TRBJ1-1, with 8 bases lining up with TRBD1. CDR3 length: 15 amino acids. CDR1 SGHTA and CDR2 FQGNSA come from the germline V gene. V shed 5 bases, J shed 3 bases, and the junction held 8 bases outside the gene matches. CDR3 sequence (DNA): TGTGCCAGCAGCCGGACAGGGACCTTGGACACTGAAGCTTTCTTT. Its protein product is CASSRTGTLDTEAFF.

V usage is TRBV7-2 and J usage is TRBJ2-7; D not certain. The CDR3 totals 12 residues. From germline, CDR1 is SGHTA and CDR2 FQGNSA. V lost 8 bases, J lost 3 bases, and 11 bases lay in between. The CDR3 nucleotides read TGTGCCAGCCGTGGCAGTTTCTACGAGCAGTACTTC. Amino acids: CASRGSFYEQYF. The full variable domain, with the rest looked up from reference TRBV7-2 and TRBJ2-7, is GAGVSQSPSNKVTEKGKDVELRCDPISGHTALYWYRQSLGQGLEFLIYFQGNSAPDKSGLPSDRFSAERTGGSVSTLTIQRTQQEDSAVYLCASRGSFYEQYFGPGTRLTVT.

V is TRBV7-2 and J is TRBJ1-4, with 8 bases lining up with TRBD1. The CDR3 is made up of 14 amino acids. The V and J ends lost 6 bases and 4 bases, in that order; junction bases with no gene match: 4. The V gene's germline CDR1 is SGHTA and CDR2 FQGNSA. The CDR3 bases are TGTGCCAGCAGGCAGGGGGCAGTTAATGAAAAACTGTTTTTT. Residues: CASRQGAVNEKLFF.

The chain combines TRBV4-2 with TRBJ2-1; 12 bases are a match to TRBD2. Per germline, CDR1 LGHNA and CDR2 YNFKEQ. V trimming: 1 base; J trimming: 7 bases; junction bases outside the gene matches: 11. This CDR3 contains 18 residues. The CDR3 sequence is CASSQAWTSGDPGNEQFF. For the CDR3, the DNA is TGTGCCAGCAGCCAAGCCTGGACTAGCGGGGACCCAGGGAATGAGCAGTTCTTC.

The chain has TRBV7-9 and TRBJ2-7; 7 nucleotides agree with TRBD1. This CDR3 region has 14 residues. V lost 5 bases to trimming and J lost 4 bases; unmatched junction nucleotides: 8. Germline-derived CDR1 and CDR2 are SEHNR and FQNEAQ (reference sequence). The CDR3 loop is CASSRQQGSYEQYF. CDR3 DNA sequence: TGTGCCAGCAGCCGTCAACAGGGGTCATACGAGCAGTACTTC.

The chain uses TRBV27 and TRBJ2-5; no reliable D call. This CDR3 comprises 13 residues. From germline, CDR1 is MNHEY and CDR2 SMNVEV (reference sequence). Deletions cut 5 bases from V and 5 bases from J, with 12 bases between. This CDR3 reads CASSPPSRETQYF. The CDR3 coding sequence is TGTGCCAGCAGTCCTCCCTCCCGGGAGACCCAGTACTTC.

The rearrangement links TRBV12-3 or TRBV12-4 to TRBJ1-4; D uncertain. The CDR3 runs 13 residues. Deletions cut 7 bases from V and 10 bases from J, with 16 bases between. CDR3 sequence reads: CASTPSGSGKLFF. CDR3 in DNA: TGTGCCAGCACTCCAAGCGGTTCGGGAAAACTGTTTTTT.

The V gene is TRBV7-9, the J gene TRBJ2-6, with D unclear. Germline CDR1 reads SEHNR; CDR2 reads FQNEAQ (reference sequence). Trimming removed 5 bases at V and 3 bases at J, with 8 bases between. This CDR3 is built from 14 residues. CDR3 coding DNA: TGTGCCAGCAGCCGGGTGGTTGGGGCCAACGTCCTGACTTTC. Translated, it gives CASSRVVGANVLTF. Based on the CDR3 plus reference TRBV7-9 and TRBJ2-6, the full variable domain is DTGVSQNPRHKITKRGQNVTFRCDPISEHNRLYWYRQTLGQGPEFLTYFQNEAQLEKSRLLSDRFSAERPKGSFSTLEIQRTEQGDSAMYLCASSRVVGANVLTFGAGSRLTVL.

The J gene is TRBJ1-2, the V gene TRBV4-2; D is uncertain. Trimming pared 0 bases from V and 5 bases from J, leaving 16 bases between. Germline assignment: CDR1 LGHNA and CDR2 YNFKEQ. This CDR3 is 16 amino acids long. CDR3 DNA sequence: TGTGCCAGCAGCCAAGATCTTGTTGTCCCGGGGTATGGCTACACCTTC. Its translation is CASSQDLVVPGYGYTF.

This chain links TRBV30 with TRBJ1-1; D remains ambiguous. Germline values: CDR1 GTSNPN, CDR2 SVGIG (reference sequence). Trimming pared 2 bases from V and 1 base from J, leaving 11 bases between. The CDR3 has 14 amino acids. The CDR3 is CAWSLLTPNTEAFF. DNA of the CDR3: TGTGCCTGGAGTTTGTTGACACCGAACACTGAAGCTTTCTTT.

This chain uses TRBV15 with TRBJ2-5; 7 nucleotides agree with TRBD2. J gave up 5 bases and V 6 bases, and 9 bases lay outside the gene matches. Germline V gene lookup returns CDR1 LNHNV and CDR2 YYDKDF (reference sequence). CDR3 length equals 14 residues. The CDR3: CATRSGSGVETQYF. The CDR3 nucleotides are TGTGCCACCAGGAGCGGCAGCGGGGTTGAGACCCAGTACTTC.

V is TRBV19 and J is TRBJ1-5; 10 positions match TRBD1. Germline CDR1 reads LNHDA; CDR2 reads SQIVND (reference sequence). This CDR3 comprises 18 residues. Trimming removed 5 bases from V and 0 bases from J; junction bases left unmatched: 10. The DNA for the CDR3 is TGTGCCAGTAGTCCCCGGGACAGGGGCTTTTATAGCAATCAGCCCCAGCATTTT. The encoded protein is CASSPRDRGFYSNQPQHF.

This chain joins TRBV7-2 and TRBJ2-1; D is unclear. Germline V gives CDR1 SGHTA, CDR2 FQGNSA. Trimming took off 2 bases at V and 5 bases at J, with 10 bases between the two ends. The CDR3 is 14 residues long. The CDR3 coding sequence is TGTGCCAGCAGCTTAACGCCAGGCCACAATGAGCAGTTCTTC. Translating gives CASSLTPGHNEQFF.